The text below deals with one T cell receptor beta chain. The target antigen is unknown. The entry originates in a study of cytomegalovirus exposure and HLA in healthy donors. The PCR had 60 Vbeta and 13 Jbeta primers. Assay used: immunoSEQ multiplex PCR; TCRdb lists only in-frame clones, some missing. Of 150,000 to 200,000 clones in the sample, nearly 80% were seen once. Findings and limits, study-wide: V- and J-gene trimming in TCR beta was tied to a missense DCLRE1C variant by an analysis performed later.

This TCR derives from a woman in her thirties or forties in good health and CMV-seronegative. The sample was PBMCs.

CDR3: CASSELTFDGEQYF. DNA for the CDR3: TGTGCCAGCAGTGAATTGACTTTTGATGGCGAGCAGTACTTC. The chain links TRBV2 to TRBJ2-5; D not certain. The DNA end is a closer match to TRBJ2-7, so the J assignment may be wrong. The CDR3 length is 14 residues. Germline V gene lookup returns CDR1 SNHLY and CDR2 FYNNEI.